The 2 T cell receptor beta chains given below trace back to one sample, sequenced in a study of T cells expressing NK-cell markers. One entry per CDR3 protein, without DNA, is what TCRdb gives after re-calling the 5' RACE reads. This sample lists about 160,000 distinct CDR3 sequences; its ten largest clones have approximately 18%. Sequencing was performed on blood T cells: a sorted CD56 or NKG2C T cell subset, CD4+ or CD8+ T cells, or bulk PBMC T cells (not recorded which). The source of these receptors is a woman aged 18 to 75 in good health.

This chain connects TRBV7-2 to TRBJ1-4. Looked up from germline, CDR1 is SGHTA and CDR2 is FQGNSA. This CDR3 contains 17 residues. CDR3: CASSLVPGSATNEKLFF.

The gene calls are TRBV9 and TRBJ2-6; TCRdb's assignment of TRBD2 cannot be checked, as there is no DNA. CDR1 is SGDLS, CDR2 YYNGEE, per germline. This CDR3 spans 18 amino acids. The CDR3 reads CASSVGSGGVSGANVLTF.